This T cell receptor beta chain was recorded in a study of cytomegalovirus exposure and HLA in healthy donors. For the study at large: Sequencing of 150 million to 200 million T cells in an earlier analysis found 120 million or so unique TCR beta sequences. Study findings and constraints: TRBV6-2, TRBV6-3 and other indistinguishable V segments were excluded.

Points on this clone: The antigen remains undetermined.

The PCR used 60 Vbeta and 13 Jbeta primers. Profiling relied on immunoSEQ multiplex PCR, and the TCRdb table lists in-frame clones only, not all of them. The sample shows roughly 300,000 clones, just over 85% of them seen only once. The germline gives CDR1 MNHEY, CDR2 SMNVEV (reference sequence). Trimming took 3 bases from V and 12 from J; bases not matched to a gene: 9. This CDR3 is 14 amino acids long. Donors sampled were nominally healthy, though unrecorded immune exposures were likely. The sequence derives from a man in his forties in good health and CMV-seropositive. The rearrangement joins TRBV27 to TRBJ2-1; 9 bases are shared with TRBD2. The material sequenced was PBMCs. The DNA of the CDR3 is TGTGCCAGCAGTTTTGCCGCGGGAGGGGGACGGCAGTTCTTC. It yields the protein CASSFAAGGGRQFF.